This is a list of T cell receptor beta chains from one sample in a study of cytomegalovirus exposure and HLA in healthy donors. Sequencing used immunoSEQ multiplex PCR; TCRdb keeps in-frame clones, though not all of them. The sample yields roughly 100,000 clones, 60% to 85% seen once. Sequencing used PBMCs. The receptors were sampled from a male donor in good health and CMV-seronegative. Each CDR3 is given with its conserved first and last residue. Each record gives: J gene, V gene, D gene, CDR3 protein, CDR3 DNA. D genes are given only for firm matches.

TRBJ2-1 | TRBV6-4 | TRBD2 | CASGAGTSGGDEQFF | TGTGCCAGCGGAGCCGGGACTAGCGGGGGGGATGAGCAGTTCTTC
TRBJ2-1 | TRBV7-8 | - | CASSVDLRDEQFF | TGTGCCAGCAGCGTCGACTTGCGCGATGAGCAGTTCTTC
TRBJ2-7 | TRBV7-9 | - | CASSALEAFEQYF | TGTGCCAGCAGCGCTCTAGAGGCCTTCGAGCAGTACTTC
TRBJ2-1 | TRBV5-1 | TRBD1 | CASSSGTGIYNEQFF | TGCGCCAGCAGCTCCGGGACAGGGATATACAATGAGCAGTTCTTC
TRBJ1-1 | TRBV18 | - | CASSQAVNTEAFF | TGTGCCAGCTCACAGGCGGTGAACACTGAAGCTTTCTTT
TRBJ2-3 | TRBV18 | TRBD1 | CASSRPGTGGTDTQYF | TGTGCCAGCTCACGCCCCGGGACAGGGGGCACAGATACGCAGTATTTT
TRBJ2-2 | TRBV5-6 | - | CASSLAQGRPTGELFF | TGTGCCAGCAGCTTGGCTCAAGGGAGGCCCACCGGGGAGCTGTTTTTT
TRBJ2-5 | TRBV15 | - | CATSRDRDMETQYF | TGTGCCACCAGCAGAGACAGGGATATGGAGACCCAGTACTTC
TRBJ2-7 | TRBV5-1 | TRBD2 | CASSPLDSGPYEQYF | TGCGCCAGCAGCCCCCTTGATAGCGGGCCATACGAGCAGTACTTC
TRBJ1-4 | TRBV6-1 | TRBD1 | CASSEKRQGPDEKLFF | TGTGCCAGCAGTGAAAAGAGACAGGGGCCTGATGAAAAACTGTTTTTT
TRBJ2-2 | TRBV4-3 | TRBD1 | CASSQGHGQGYPTGELFF | TGCGCCAGCAGCCAAGGGCATGGACAGGGATACCCCACCGGGGAGCTGTTTTTT
TRBJ2-2 | TRBV18 | TRBD1 | CASSRNRGEHTGELFF | TGTGCCAGCTCACGAAACAGGGGGGAGCACACCGGGGAGCTGTTTTTT